The sequence of this T cell receptor (beta chain) was determined in a study of control samples from healthy donors and cancer patients. Per the germline V gene, CDR1 is SGDLS and CDR2 is YYNGEE. The CDR3 consists of 14 residues. V shed 0 bases, J shed 5 bases, and the junction held 5 bases outside the gene matches. Clones were sequenced by immunoSEQ multiplex PCR, and TCRdb holds only the in-frame ones, with some missing. Altogether some 160,000 clones are present, about 94% being singletons, with the ten largest covering 8.5%. Input material: blood. This rearrangement joins TRBV9 to TRBJ2-7; 7 positions match TRBD1. This clonotype was obtained from a woman aged 40-49 years in good health. For the CDR3, the DNA is TGTGCCAGCAGCGTAGTGGGGGACAGCAACGAGCAGTACTTC. Translation gives CASSVVGDSNEQYF.